These 12 T cell receptor beta chains were sequenced from one sample in a study of patients and donors after allogeneic stem cell transplantation (dated by TCRdb to about 2020). The library relied on RT-PCR. TCRdb records NextSeq 550 as the sequencer. Using fastp at Q25 and MiXCR, TCRdb reprocessed the public reads and kept productive beta chains. Each record represents a unique CDR3 protein, reported with the most common genes and DNA among its rows. The sample profile shows tens of thousands of distinct CDR3 sequences; around 5% of them were found once. The top ten clonotypes cover 2.5% to 3% of the sample. Sequenced input: blood, either unsorted or a sorted T cell fraction (not recorded which). These receptors were taken from a human donor who was either an allogeneic HSCT recipient or a stem cell or donor lymphocyte infusion donor (not recorded which). It is not recorded whose cells these are; they may come from a transplant donor.

This sequence joins TRBV29-1 and TRBJ1-1; TRBD1 might be the D (5 bases). V lost 3 bases and J 6 bases, leaving 8 bases between the germline ends. The CDR3 extends over 11 amino acids. The germline V gene has CDR1 SQVTM and CDR2 ANQGSEA. The CDR3 is CSVEGDPEAFF. The CDR3 nucleotides are TGCAGCGTTGAGGGGGATCCTGAAGCTTTCTTT. Full variable domain (remainder filled in from reference TRBV29-1 and TRBJ1-1): SAVISQKPSRDICQRGTSLTIQCQVDSQVTMMFWYRQQPGQSLTLIATANQGSEATYESGFVIDKFPISRPNLTFSTLTVSNMSPEDSSIYLCSVEGDPEAFFGQGTRLTVV.

This clonotype was seen ten or more times. The CDR3 spells CASSKGTPQTNTGELFF. CDR3 nucleotides: TGTGCCAGTAGTAAGGGGACTCCACAAACGAACACCGGGGAGCTGTTTTTT. The chain employs TRBV19 and TRBJ2-2, with TRBD2 as a possible D gene (6 bases). CDR1 is LNHDA and CDR2 is SQIVND in the germline V gene (reference sequence). Trimming stripped 4 bases from V and 0 bases from J, with 15 bases between. This CDR3 is 17 amino acids long. Complete variable domain (other parts from reference TRBV19 and TRBJ2-2): DGGITQSPKYLFRKEGQNVTLSCEQNLNHDAMYWYRQDPGQGLRLIYYSQIVNDFQKGDIAEGYSVSREKKESFPLTVTSAQKNPTAFYLCASSKGTPQTNTGELFFGEGSRLTVL.

This clonotype came up many times. V is TRBV20-1 and J is TRBJ2-1; no definite D call. The V end lost 1 base, the J end lost 10 bases, and 5 bases lay between the germline ends. The germline V gene encodes CDR1 DFQATT and CDR2 SNEGSKA (reference sequence). The CDR3 length is 10 residues. This CDR3 is CSARVEEQFF. For the CDR3, the DNA is TGCAGTGCTAGAGTGGAGGAGCAGTTCTTC.

In its sample, this clonotype was seen many times. V gene TRBV5-1 combines with J gene TRBJ2-3, with D possibly TRBD1 on 6 matching bases. The CDR3 is made up of 14 amino acids. Germline assignment: CDR1 SGHRS and CDR2 YFSETQ. With 4 bases removed from V and 2 bases from J, the gap between germline ends came to 11 bases. The CDR3 region is CASSGGPSTDTQYF. The CDR3 DNA follows: TGCGCCAGCAGCGGGGGCCCATCCACAGATACGCAGTATTTT.

The chain links TRBV10-3 to TRBJ1-2; D may be TRBD1 (5 bases). The CDR3 is 14 amino acids. Germline V gene lookup returns CDR1 ENHRY and CDR2 SYGVKD. The ends were cut back, 2 bases at V and 4 bases at J, with 11 bases in the middle. The CDR3 DNA follows: TGTGCCATCAGTGAGGACAAAGGGGCCTATGGCTACACCTTC. Its translation: CAISEDKGAYGYTF.

Ten or more counts support this clonotype. The rearrangement uses TRBV19 and TRBJ2-5; D is undetermined. Deletions cut 1 base from V and 3 bases from J, with 12 bases between. The CDR3 spans 15 residues. Per the germline V gene, CDR1 is LNHDA and CDR2 is SQIVND (reference sequence). CDR3 bases: TGTGCCAGTAGTATAGGCCTGATGTCCAAAGAGACCCAGTACTTC. Its translation: CASSIGLMSKETQYF.

This clonotype was picked up many times. This rearrangement joins TRBV28 to TRBJ2-7, with D possibly being TRBD2 (5 bases). Trimming took 3 bases from V and 2 from J, leaving 20 bases between them. CDR1 and CDR2 (germline): MDHEN, SYDVKM. The CDR3 consists of 17 residues. The CDR3 loop is CASSFGGLSGIAYEQYF. DNA of the CDR3: TGTGCCAGCAGTTTTGGAGGTCTAAGCGGCATCGCCTACGAGCAGTACTTC.

The chain is built from TRBV20-1 and TRBJ2-1, with 8 positions matching TRBD2. Germline values: CDR1 DFQATT, CDR2 SNEGSKA (reference sequence). This CDR3 is built from 14 residues. CDR3 DNA sequence: TGCAGCGGGGGGGCTAGCAGGAGATACAATGAGCAGTTCTTC. It yields the protein CSGGASRRYNEQFF.

This clonotype was recorded at least ten times. V and J are TRBV7-3 and TRBJ2-3, with D hard to call. Trimming took 2 bases from V and 2 from J, leaving 5 bases between them. The germline gives CDR1 SGHTA, CDR2 FQGTGA. The CDR3 sequence is 13 residues long. The CDR3 DNA reads TGTGCCAGCAGCTTATCTTACACAGATACGCAGTATTTT. This gives the protein CASSLSYTDTQYF.

This clonotype was seen repeatedly, ten times or more. V gene TRBV4-2 combines with J gene TRBJ1-3, with D perhaps TRBD1 (5 bases). CDR1 is LGHNA, CDR2 YNFKEQ, per germline. CDR3 length: 16 amino acids. Trimming took off 4 bases at V and 0 bases at J, with 13 bases between the two ends. The CDR3 region is CASSLGLLSSGNTIYF. The CDR3 region has the DNA TGTGCCAGCAGCCTGGGACTCCTGAGCTCTGGAAACACCATATATTTT.

This clonotype was seen many times. The genes are TRBV3-1 and TRBJ2-2; D is unclear. Germline loops: CDR1 LGHDT, CDR2 YNNKEL (reference sequence). Trimming took 1 base from V and 6 from J, leaving 9 bases between them. The CDR3 consists of 14 residues. CDR3 sequence reads: CASSQGDSAGELFF. CDR3 DNA: TGTGCCAGCAGCCAAGGTGATTCGGCCGGGGAGCTGTTTTTT.

This clonotype was seen at least ten times. The chain uses TRBV21-1 and TRBJ2-7; the D call TRBD1 from the table was never checked on the DNA. TRBV21-1 is a known pseudogene. This CDR3 is 14 amino acids long. Written as DNA, the CDR3 is TGTGCCAGCAGCAAAACGGGAACCTCTGACGAGCAGTACTTC. Amino acids: CASSKTGTSDEQYF.